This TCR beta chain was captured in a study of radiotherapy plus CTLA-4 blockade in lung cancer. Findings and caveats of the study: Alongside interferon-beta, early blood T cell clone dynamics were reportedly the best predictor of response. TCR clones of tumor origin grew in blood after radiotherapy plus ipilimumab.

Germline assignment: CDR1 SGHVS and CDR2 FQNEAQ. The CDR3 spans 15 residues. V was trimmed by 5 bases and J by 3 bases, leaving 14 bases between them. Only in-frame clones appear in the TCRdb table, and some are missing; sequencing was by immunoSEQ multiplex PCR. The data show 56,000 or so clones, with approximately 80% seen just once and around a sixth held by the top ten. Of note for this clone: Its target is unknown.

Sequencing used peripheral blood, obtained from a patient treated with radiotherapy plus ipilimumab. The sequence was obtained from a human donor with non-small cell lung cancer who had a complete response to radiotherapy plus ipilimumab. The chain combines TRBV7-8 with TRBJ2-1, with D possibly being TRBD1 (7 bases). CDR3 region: CASSPGGQIYNEQFF. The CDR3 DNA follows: TGTGCCAGCAGCCCCGGGGGACAGATCTACAATGAGCAGTTCTTC.